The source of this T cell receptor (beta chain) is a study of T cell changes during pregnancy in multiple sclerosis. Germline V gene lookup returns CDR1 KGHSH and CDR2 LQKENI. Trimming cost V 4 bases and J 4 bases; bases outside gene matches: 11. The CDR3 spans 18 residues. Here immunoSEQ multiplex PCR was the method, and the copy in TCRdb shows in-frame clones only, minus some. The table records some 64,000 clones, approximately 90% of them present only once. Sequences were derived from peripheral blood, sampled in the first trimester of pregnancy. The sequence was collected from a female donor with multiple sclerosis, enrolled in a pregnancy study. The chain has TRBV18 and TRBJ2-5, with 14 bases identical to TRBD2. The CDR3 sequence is CASSRSGTSGSGTETQYF. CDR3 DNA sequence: TGTGCCAGCTCACGATCCGGGACTAGCGGGAGTGGGACAGAGACCCAGTACTTC.